This TCR beta chain was sequenced in a study of CXCR3-negative and CXCR3-positive naive CD8 T cells. The CD45RO-CCR7+CD27+CD95- phenotype denoted naive CD8+ T cells. The CDR3 has 15 residues. The germline V gene encodes CDR1 SGHKS and CDR2 YYEKEE (reference sequence). The libraries of TRB cDNA were prepared using 5' RACE with UMI labels. TCRdb re-called the 5' RACE reads and catalogs CDR3 proteins one per entry, DNA excluded. This table lists approximately 4,200 distinct CDR3 sequences. Concerning this clonotype itself: The antigen is unknown.

Regarding the study as a whole: Comparison of naive cells showed more hydrophobic TRB CDR3s in CXCR3-positive than in CXCR3-negative naive cells. CXCR3-negative and CXCR3-positive naive cells shared comparable TRBV-TRBJ usage, but memory cells did not. Memory CD8+ cells showed much lower diversity, while both naive subsets were comparably high.

The chain combines TRBV5-5 with TRBJ1-1; TCRdb's D gene call, TRBD1, goes unchecked for lack of DNA. This clonotype was sampled from a human donor in good health. Some clones in this sample may be carry-over from other donors' samples. The sample taken for sequencing was naive CXCR3- CD8+ T cells from blood. The sample's subset: CD45RO-CCR7+CD27+CD95- naive CD8+ T cells lacking CXCR3 (TNR3-). The CDR3: CASSLGPGVNTEAFF.